The 26 T cell receptor beta chains given below trace back to one sample, sequenced in a study of blood T cell repertoires in COVID-19. TCRdb's copy holds only in-frame clones and misses some; the assay was immunoSEQ multiplex PCR. The sample records about 98,000 clones, over 75% being singletons. The specimen sequenced was peripheral blood. The receptor set was obtained from an elderly woman with acute or convalescent COVID-19.

The table lists this clone with a count of one. The V gene is TRBV19, the J gene TRBJ2-3, with TRBD2 matching 10 bases. The CDR3 is made up of 16 amino acids. J gave up 2 bases and V 5 bases, and 7 bases lay outside the gene matches. The germline V gene has CDR1 LNHDA and CDR2 SQIVND (reference sequence). CDR3 DNA: TGTGCCAGTAGTCCGCGGACTAGCGGCGTCACAGATACGCAGTATTTT. This encodes CASSPRTSGVTDTQYF.

The chain links TRBV2 to TRBJ2-3; 8 nucleotides match TRBD2. This CDR3 contains 15 residues. The V gene's germline CDR1 is SNHLY and CDR2 FYNNEI. With 2 bases clipped from V and 4 bases from J, the junction kept 5 bases outside the gene matches. The CDR3: CASSEQKTSADTQYF. The CDR3 region has the DNA TGTGCCAGCAGTGAACAAAAGACTAGCGCAGATACGCAGTATTTT.

The chain recombines TRBV10-3 with TRBJ1-6, with D perhaps TRBD1 (5 bases). The V and J ends lost 0 bases and 10 bases respectively, with 16 bases between them. Germline assignment: CDR1 ENHRY and CDR2 SYGVKD. The CDR3 is 16 amino acids. CDR3 protein: CAISESGGLIGSPLHF. The CDR3 DNA reads TGTGCCATCAGTGAGTCCGGGGGATTAATTGGATCACCCCTCCACTTT.

The chain is built from TRBV7-6 and TRBJ1-1, with unresolved D. The CDR3 extends over 15 amino acids. V shed 2 bases and J shed 1 base, with 11 bases lying between them. Germline CDR1 SGHVS, CDR2 FNYEAQ. In DNA, the CDR3 is TGTGCCAGCAGCTTAACGGGAGGAGCGAACACTGAAGCTTTCTTT. Its protein is CASSLTGGANTEAFF. Together with reference TRBV7-6 and TRBJ1-1, the CDR3 gives the full variable domain: GAGVSQSPRYKVTKRGQDVALRCDPISGHVSLYWYRQALGQGPEFLTYFNYEAQQDKSGLPNDRFSAERPEGSISTLTIQRTEQRDSAMYRCASSLTGGANTEAFFGQGTRLTVV.

This clone was picked up one time. The V gene is TRBV6-5, the J gene TRBJ1-6, with 8 bases aligning to TRBD1. Germline V gene data show CDR1 as MNHEY and CDR2 as SVGAGI. With V trimmed by 5 bases and J by 10 bases, 10 bases remained unmatched. There are 15 residues in the CDR3. CDR3 DNA: TGTGCCAGCAGTCCCCAGGGGGCTTATGGATCACCCCTCCACTTT. It encodes CASSPQGAYGSPLHF.

This sequence joins TRBV28 and TRBJ1-4; a possible D gene is TRBD1 (6 bases). CDR3 length: 14 amino acids. V was cut by 7 bases and J by 7 bases, with 16 bases left in between. Germline CDR1 is MDHEN and CDR2 is SYDVKM. For the CDR3, the DNA is TGTGCCAGCACCGCGGGGGGGGCGGGTGAAAAACTGTTTTTT. Translated: CASTAGGAGEKLFF.

V and J are TRBV15 and TRBJ1-3, with 7 bases lining up with TRBD1. The CDR3 sequence is 15 residues long. Germline V CDR1 and CDR2: LNHNV, YYDKDF (reference sequence). V trimming: 1 base; J trimming: 2 bases; junction bases outside the gene matches: 2. CDR3 protein: CATSRGGTAGNTIYF. Here the CDR3 DNA reads TGTGCCACCAGCAGAGGAGGGACAGCTGGAAACACCATATATTTT. The variable domain in full, completed from reference TRBV15 and TRBJ1-3, reads DAMVIQNPRYQVTQFGKPVTLSCSQTLNHNVMYWYQQKSSQAPKLLFHYYDKDFNNEADTPDNFQSRRPNTSFCFLDIRSPGLGDTAMYLCATSRGGTAGNTIYFGEGSWLTVV.

The chain combines TRBV2 with TRBJ1-2; D ambiguous. Looked up from germline, CDR1 is SNHLY and CDR2 is FYNNEI. V lost 6 bases, J lost 6 bases, and 29 bases lay in between. This CDR3 spans 18 amino acids. The CDR3 protein is CASRTYRDTFRFSDGYTF. The CDR3 region has the DNA TGTGCCAGCAGAACGTACCGGGATACATTCCGCTTTAGCGATGGCTACACCTTC.

The V gene is TRBV2, the J gene TRBJ1-2; 8 bases line up with TRBD1. This CDR3 spans 15 amino acids. Germline CDR1 SNHLY, CDR2 FYNNEI. V was clipped by 6 bases and J by 2 bases; unmatched bases: 8. This chain's CDR3 is CASSRTGWNNYGYTF. For the CDR3, the DNA is TGTGCCAGCAGCCGGACAGGGTGGAACAACTATGGCTACACCTTC.

This clone was counted once. The chain links TRBV20-1 to TRBJ1-2; no reliable D call. Trimming took 3 bases from V and 1 from J, leaving 12 bases between them. Germline V gene data show CDR1 as DFQATT and CDR2 as SNEGSKA (reference sequence). The CDR3 contains 14 residues. CDR3 DNA sequence: TGCAGTGCTAGTAGTCCCAGGAATAACTATGGCTACACCTTC. Its protein product is CSASSPRNNYGYTF.

The V and J genes are TRBV24-1 and TRBJ2-7; 10 bases are shared with TRBD2. The germline V gene has CDR1 KGHDR and CDR2 SFDVKD. CDR3 length: 19 amino acids. Trimming took 3 bases from V and 2 from J; bases not matched to a gene: 15. CDR3 sequence: CATSDPVLPASGGTYEQYV. As DNA, the CDR3 is TGTGCCACCAGTGATCCCGTTCTTCCCGCTAGCGGGGGAACCTACGAGCAGTACGTC.

This clone was seen once. This sequence joins TRBV12-3 or TRBV12-4 and TRBJ2-3; TRBD1 matches at 7 bases. V shed 5 bases and J 4 bases; nucleotides not matched to a gene: 3. The length of the CDR3 is 13 residues. The CDR3 is CASSQGQADTQYF. The CDR3 DNA follows: TGTGCCAGCAGTCAAGGACAGGCAGATACGCAGTATTTT.

V and J are TRBV7-9 and TRBJ2-5, with 13 bases matching TRBD2. CDR1 is SEHNR and CDR2 is FQNEAQ in the germline V gene (reference sequence). This CDR3 is 15 amino acids long. With 5 bases clipped from V and 3 bases from J, the junction kept 3 bases outside the gene matches. This CDR3 reads CASSPGTSGEETQYF. The CDR3 DNA reads as TGTGCCAGCAGCCCCGGGACTAGCGGGGAAGAGACCCAGTACTTC.

The rearrangement joins TRBV20-1 to TRBJ1-1; D unresolved. Trimming took off 7 bases at V and 0 bases at J, with 6 bases between the two ends. This CDR3 has 11 amino acids. CDR1 is DFQATT and CDR2 is SNEGSKA in the germline V gene (reference sequence). The CDR3: CSGHMNTEAFF. The CDR3 nucleotides are TGCAGTGGGCATATGAACACTGAAGCTTTCTTT.

The rearrangement joins TRBV2 to TRBJ1-5; 7 bases are shared with TRBD1. Unmatched junction bases numbered 7, after V lost 6 bases and J lost 5 bases. Germline V CDR1 and CDR2: SNHLY, FYNNEI. The CDR3 spans 14 residues. The CDR3 reads CASSAGQPYQPQHF. The CDR3 nucleotides read TGTGCCAGCAGCGCGGGACAGCCCTATCAGCCCCAGCATTTT.

The chain uses TRBV5-1 and TRBJ2-4; 7 nucleotides match TRBD1. The CDR3 length is 16 residues. After removal of 1 base from V and 7 bases from J, the junction contained 11 bases not matched to a gene. Per germline, CDR1 SGHRS and CDR2 YFSETQ. The CDR3 DNA reads TGCGCCAGCAGCTTGACAGGGGCCCCGACAAGTAACATTCAGTACTTC. Residues: CASSLTGAPTSNIQYF.

The chain carries TRBV7-3 and TRBJ2-3; the D gene is possibly TRBD2 (7 bases). Germline V lookup: CDR1 SGHTA, CDR2 FQGTGA. CDR3 length: 14 amino acids. V gave up 4 bases and J gave up 3 bases, with 11 bases separating them. The CDR3 spells CASSWGGATDTQYF. In nucleotides, the CDR3 is TGTGCCAGCAGCTGGGGGGGCGCGACAGATACGCAGTATTTT.

This chain uses TRBV5-6 with TRBJ1-1; 7 nucleotides match TRBD1. This CDR3 comprises 15 residues. CDR1 is SGHDT, CDR2 YYEEEE, per germline. Unmatched junction bases numbered 10, after V lost 4 bases and J lost 4 bases. CDR3 sequence: CASSIRTGAVTEAFF. The CDR3 DNA is TGTGCCAGCAGCATCCGTACAGGGGCGGTCACTGAAGCTTTCTTT.

This chain links TRBV15 with TRBJ1-4, with D maybe TRBD1 (5 bases). CDR1 is LNHNV and CDR2 is YYDKDF in the germline V gene (reference sequence). The CDR3 is made up of 18 amino acids. V shed 5 bases and J shed 1 base, with 20 bases lying between them. In nucleotides, the CDR3 is TGTGCCACCAGCGTTGGAGGGGAGGGGTCGGTAACTAATGAAAAACTGTTTTTT. Protein: CATSVGGEGSVTNEKLFF. The variable domain in full, with the rest retrieved from reference TRBV15 and TRBJ1-4, is DAMVIQNPRYQVTQFGKPVTLSCSQTLNHNVMYWYQQKSSQAPKLLFHYYDKDFNNEADTPDNFQSRRPNTSFCFLDIRSPGLGDTAMYLCATSVGGEGSVTNEKLFFGSGTQLSVL.

The chain links TRBV28 to TRBJ2-1; D not resolved. V was clipped by 5 bases and J by 13 bases, with 18 bases between them. This CDR3 is built from 13 residues. Germline CDR1 and CDR2: MDHEN and SYDVKM. Here the CDR3 DNA reads TGTGCCAGCAGTCAAGCGAAACTACCCCGACAGTTCTTC. This sequence encodes CASSQAKLPRQFF. The full variable domain, with the rest looked up from reference TRBV28 and TRBJ2-1, is DVKVTQSSRYLVKRTGEKVFLECVQDMDHENMFWYRQDPGLGLRLIYFSYDVKMKEKGDIPEGYSVSREKKERFSLILESASTNQTSMYLCASSQAKLPRQFFGPGTRLTVL.

The chain uses TRBV30 and TRBJ2-5; D unclear. The CDR3 is 11 residues long. Per the germline V gene, CDR1 is GTSNPN and CDR2 is SVGIG (reference sequence). V lost 4 bases to trimming and J lost 5 bases, with 8 bases between them. The DNA of the CDR3 is TGTGCCTGGATGTCCCGGGAGACCCAGTACTTC. Its translation: CAWMSRETQYF.

A few counts support this clone. The chain carries TRBV9 and TRBJ1-2, with 7 positions matching TRBD1. The CDR3 loop spans 15 amino acids. Trimming removed 4 bases from V and 7 bases from J; junction bases left unmatched: 13. Per germline, CDR1 SGDLS and CDR2 YYNGEE. The CDR3 sequence is CASSTSTGAEGGYTF. CDR3 sequence (DNA): TGTGCCAGCAGCACGAGCACAGGGGCAGAGGGTGGCTACACCTTC. Filled out from reference TRBV9 and TRBJ1-2, the complete variable domain reads DSGVTQTPKHLITATGQRVTLRCSPRSGDLSVYWYQQSLDQGLQFLIQYYNGEERAKGNILERFSAQQFPDLHSELNLSSLELGDSALYFCASSTSTGAEGGYTFGSGTRLTVV.

This chain connects TRBV5-1 to TRBJ1-2; 8 positions match TRBD1. The CDR3 is 15 residues long. The J segment lost 7 bases and the V segment lost 3 bases, leaving 11 bases of the junction unmatched. CDR1 and CDR2 (germline): SGHRS, YFSETQ. The CDR3 loop reads CASSSGSGTGAGYTF. In DNA, the CDR3 is TGCGCCAGCAGCTCAGGTTCCGGGACAGGTGCTGGCTACACCTTC.

The chain uses TRBV28 and TRBJ2-2; 8 bases align to TRBD1. V lost 6 bases and J lost 6; bases outside the gene matches: 6. The CDR3 covers 14 residues. Per the germline V gene, CDR1 is MDHEN and CDR2 is SYDVKM. The CDR3 protein is CASRGQGGSGELFF. The CDR3 bases are TGTGCCAGCAGAGGACAGGGTGGATCCGGGGAGCTGTTTTTT. Full variable domain (remainder filled in from reference TRBV28 and TRBJ2-2): DVKVTQSSRYLVKRTGEKVFLECVQDMDHENMFWYRQDPGLGLRLIYFSYDVKMKEKGDIPEGYSVSREKKERFSLILESASTNQTSMYLCASRGQGGSGELFFGEGSRLTVL.

CDR3 nucleotide sequence: TGTGCCAGCAGCTTCGGCGGGGGGAGCCACACCGGGGAGCTGTTTTTT. It is translated as CASSFGGGSHTGELFF. The rearrangement links TRBV11-3 to TRBJ2-2; 8 bases line up with TRBD2. The junction had 6 bases not matched to a gene; V was cut back by 3 bases and J by 3 bases. CDR1 is SGHNT, CDR2 YENEEA, per germline. The CDR3 is 16 amino acids.

The gene calls are TRBV2 and TRBJ2-3, with a possible D match to TRBD2 (7 bases). This CDR3 is built from 16 residues. The germline gives CDR1 SNHLY, CDR2 FYNNEI. V was shortened by 4 bases and J by 5 bases, with 19 bases between the two germline ends. As DNA, the CDR3 is TGTGCCAGCAGTGTAGCGGCCGGGGGGCGGGTAGATACGCAGTATTTT. Its protein is CASSVAAGGRVDTQYF.